This is a list of T cell receptor beta chains from one sample in a study of blood T cell repertoires in COVID-19. The assay was immunoSEQ multiplex PCR, and TCRdb's table has in-frame clones only and misses some. The sample comprises roughly 570,000 clones, 70% to 90% of which are singletons, and roughly 8.3% rests with the top ten. Sequencing was performed on peripheral blood. All receptors come from a woman in her fifties or sixties with COVID-19, enrolled during active disease. The CDR3 runs from the conserved cysteine through the conserved F or W. The order of the fields is J gene, D gene, clone size, V gene, CDR3 protein, CDR3 DNA. D genes are given only for firm matches. Not all rows give a size; the values are once, few, many and, for expanded clones, a class.

J: TRBJ2-7
D: TRBD2
size: .
V: TRBV3-1/TRBV3-2
CDR3: CASSQGVSGGLNEQYF
DNA: TGTGCCAGCAGCCAAGGAGTTAGCGGGGGGCTTAACGAGCAGTACTTC

J: TRBJ1-1
D: .
size: .
V: TRBV30
CDR3: CAWSPGRGEAEAFF
DNA: TGTGCCTGGAGCCCGGGGAGGGGTGAGGCTGAAGCTTTCTTT

J: TRBJ2-3
D: TRBD1
size: .
V: TRBV5-1
CDR3: CASSLEGAPSTDTQYF
DNA: TGCGCCAGCAGCTTGGAGGGGGCCCCTAGCACAGATACGCAGTATTTT

J: TRBJ2-7
D: .
size: .
V: TRBV20-1
CDR3: CSAKGSREQYF
DNA: TGCAGTGCTAAGGGGTCTAGGGAGCAGTACTTC

J: TRBJ2-2
D: TRBD1
size: .
V: TRBV2
CDR3: CASSADRVSGELFF
DNA: TGTGCCAGCAGTGCAGACAGGGTTTCCGGGGAGCTGTTTTTT

J: TRBJ2-3
D: TRBD1
size: .
V: TRBV4-2
CDR3: CASKDRGTDTQYF
DNA: TGTGCCAGCAAGGACAGGGGCACAGATACGCAGTATTTT

J: TRBJ1-6
D: .
size: .
V: TRBV5-4
CDR3: CASSNPQQGRSNSPLHF
DNA: TGTGCCAGCAGCAACCCACAACAGGGTAGAAGTAATTCACCCCTCCACTTT

J: TRBJ2-4
D: TRBD1
size: .
V: TRBV23-1
CDR3: CASSQSSDREQAKNIQYF
DNA: TGCGCCAGCAGTCAGTCCAGTGACAGGGAACAAGCCAAAAACATTCAGTACTTC

J: TRBJ2-7
D: .
size: .
V: TRBV6-5
CDR3: CATMTASYEQYF
DNA: TGTGCCACCATGACAGCCTCCTACGAGCAGTACTTC

J: TRBJ1-2
D: .
size: few
V: TRBV28
CDR3: CASSPQGGGGGYTF
DNA: TGTGCCAGCAGTCCCCAGGGAGGTGGAGGTGGCTACACCTTC

J: TRBJ2-1
D: .
size: .
V: TRBV18
CDR3: CASSPAPRNEQFF
DNA: TGTGCCAGCTCGCCCGCCCCGCGCAATGAGCAGTTCTTC

J: TRBJ1-2
D: .
size: .
V: TRBV20-1
CDR3: CSASRGNGYTF
DNA: TGCAGTGCTAGTCGGGGGAATGGCTACACCTTC

J: TRBJ1-1
D: .
size: once
V: TRBV10-3
CDR3: CAISEQGSTEAFF
DNA: TGTGCCATCAGTGAACAGGGTAGCACTGAAGCTTTCTTT

J: TRBJ1-2
D: TRBD1
size: .
V: TRBV10-2
CDR3: CASMGGTGYGYTF
DNA: TGCGCCAGCATGGGGGGGACAGGGTATGGCTACACCTTC

J: TRBJ1-2
D: TRBD1
size: .
V: TRBV9
CDR3: CASSVTGTDYGYTF
DNA: TGTGCCAGCAGCGTTACCGGGACAGACTATGGCTACACCTTC

J: TRBJ2-1
D: .
size: .
V: TRBV9
CDR3: CASSVGGDEQFF
DNA: TGTGCCAGCAGCGTGGGCGGGGATGAGCAGTTCTTC

J: TRBJ1-6
D: .
size: .
V: TRBV6-5
CDR3: CASSRSGPSSPLHF
DNA: TGTGCCAGCAGCCGATCCGGTCCAAGTTCACCCCTCCACTTT

J: TRBJ2-5
D: .
size: once
V: TRBV19
CDR3: CASRIRDFAETQYF
DNA: TGTGCCAGTAGAATACGGGACTTCGCAGAGACCCAGTACTTC

J: TRBJ2-2
D: .
size: .
V: TRBV20-1
CDR3: CSASNPRAYTGELFF
DNA: TGCAGTGCTAGTAACCCTAGAGCCTACACCGGGGAGCTGTTTTTT

J: TRBJ2-3
D: TRBD1
size: .
V: TRBV28
CDR3: CASGPPTGVWTDTQYF
DNA: TGTGCCAGCGGTCCCCCGACAGGGGTCTGGACAGATACGCAGTATTTT

J: TRBJ2-7
D: .
size: .
V: TRBV7-9
CDR3: CASSPNPRRGPSYEQYF
DNA: TGTGCCAGCAGCCCAAACCCGAGGCGGGGGCCCTCCTACGAGCAGTACTTC

J: TRBJ2-5
D: TRBD2
size: .
V: TRBV19
CDR3: CASSTSGGKETQYF
DNA: TGTGCCAGTAGTACTAGCGGGGGTAAAGAGACCCAGTACTTC

J: TRBJ1-2
D: .
size: .
V: TRBV12-3/TRBV12-4
CDR3: CASKGNGYTF
DNA: TGTGCCAGCAAGGGGAATGGCTACACCTTC

J: TRBJ2-2
D: .
size: .
V: TRBV11-2
CDR3: CASSLLANTGELFF
DNA: TGTGCCAGCAGCTTACTCGCGAACACCGGGGAGCTGTTTTTT

J: TRBJ2-3
D: .
size: .
V: TRBV5-1
CDR3: CASSRGTDTQYF
DNA: TGCGCCAGCAGCCGAGGGACAGATACGCAGTATTTT

J: TRBJ1-2
D: TRBD1
size: .
V: TRBV7-9
CDR3: CASSNNGQGGYTF
DNA: TGTGCCAGCAGTAACAACGGACAGGGTGGCTACACCTTC

J: TRBJ2-7
D: TRBD1
size: .
V: TRBV5-1
CDR3: CASSLDLNDRVIYEQYF
DNA: TGCGCCAGCAGCTTGGACCTAAATGACAGGGTGATTTACGAGCAGTACTTC

J: TRBJ2-3
D: TRBD1
size: once
V: TRBV5-1
CDR3: CASSSDRGTDTQYF
DNA: TGCGCCAGCAGCTCCGACAGGGGGACAGATACGCAGTATTTT

J: TRBJ1-4
D: .
size: .
V: TRBV6-1
CDR3: CASSEIKPHRGEKLFF
DNA: TGTGCCAGCAGTGAGATTAAGCCTCACCGAGGTGAAAAACTGTTTTTT

J: TRBJ1-6
D: TRBD1
size: .
V: TRBV12-3/TRBV12-4
CDR3: CASSPTGSSPLHF
DNA: TGTGCCAGCAGCCCGACAGGGTCTTCACCCCTCCACTTT

J: TRBJ1-2
D: TRBD1
size: .
V: TRBV6-1
CDR3: CASSERTGVYGYTF
DNA: TGTGCCAGCAGTGAGCGGACAGGTGTCTATGGCTACACCTTC

J: TRBJ2-2
D: TRBD1
size: .
V: TRBV18
CDR3: CASSPGQENTGELFF
DNA: TGTGCCAGCTCACCGGGACAGGAGAACACCGGGGAGCTGTTTTTT

J: TRBJ1-2
D: .
size: .
V: TRBV30
CDR3: CAANGDTF
DNA: TGTGCCGCCAACGGGGACACCTTC

J: TRBJ2-5
D: TRBD1
size: .
V: TRBV19
CDR3: CASSLTGGRETQYF
DNA: TGTGCCAGTAGTTTGACAGGGGGGAGAGAGACCCAGTACTTC

J: TRBJ2-5
D: .
size: .
V: TRBV2
CDR3: CATHFRGTTQYF
DNA: TGTGCCACCCATTTCCGCGGGACGACCCAGTACTTC

J: TRBJ1-4
D: TRBD1
size: once
V: TRBV14
CDR3: CASSRRGTGPRLFF
DNA: TGTGCCAGCAGCCGGCGGGGGACAGGGCCCAGACTGTTTTTT

J: TRBJ1-3
D: TRBD1
size: once
V: TRBV7-3
CDR3: CASGTGPGNTIYF
DNA: TGTGCCAGCGGGACAGGGCCTGGAAACACCATATATTTT

J: TRBJ1-3
D: .
size: .
V: TRBV12-5
CDR3: CASGPGQLSGNTIYF
DNA: TGTGCTAGTGGCCCAGGACAGCTCTCTGGAAACACCATATATTTT

J: TRBJ1-2
D: .
size: .
V: TRBV6-5
CDR3: CASSYSPTVYGYTF
DNA: TGTGCCAGCAGTTACTCGCCGACAGTCTATGGCTACACCTTC

J: TRBJ1-1
D: TRBD1
size: few
V: TRBV6-1
CDR3: CASSERGLTLNTEAFF
DNA: TGTGCCAGCAGTGAGAGGGGGCTTACCCTGAACACTGAAGCTTTCTTT

J: TRBJ2-7
D: TRBD1
size: .
V: TRBV6-5
CDR3: CASSYSGTEGEQYF
DNA: TGTGCCAGCAGTTACTCTGGGACAGAAGGCGAGCAGTACTTC

J: TRBJ1-3
D: .
size: .
V: TRBV4-1
CDR3: CASSQETGLGNTIYF
DNA: TGCGCCAGCAGCCAAGAAACAGGGCTGGGAAACACCATATATTTT

J: TRBJ2-3
D: TRBD1
size: .
V: TRBV10-3
CDR3: CAISGEQRQGSDTQYF
DNA: TGTGCCATCAGTGGGGAGCAAAGACAGGGGTCAGATACGCAGTATTTT